This record covers a single T cell receptor (beta chain). The data stem from a study of cytomegalovirus exposure and HLA in healthy donors. PCR used 60 Vbeta primers and 13 Jbeta primers. Some clones are missing from TCRdb's copy, which holds only in-frame ones; the method was immunoSEQ multiplex PCR. The sample has about 130,000 clones, around 70% seen once. Germline CDR1 reads SNHLY; CDR2 reads FYNNEI. Trimming stripped 3 bases from V and 1 base from J, with 7 bases between. This CDR3 region has 14 residues. The TCR comes from a woman in her thirties or forties in good health and CMV-seropositive. The genes are TRBV2 and TRBJ1-3, with D perhaps TRBD1 (6 bases). The sequenced sample was PBMCs. CDR3 protein: CASSDRGSGNTIYF. CDR3 in DNA: TGTGCCAGCAGTGACAGGGGATCTGGAAACACCATATATTTT.